These T cell receptor beta chains were read from a single sample in a study of cytomegalovirus exposure and HLA in healthy donors. Method: immunoSEQ multiplex PCR; TCRdb's copy keeps in-frame clones and lacks some. The data show fewer than 250,000 clones, over 75% seen once. The sample was PBMCs. Every receptor here comes from a young man in good health and CMV-seronegative. The CDR3 runs from the conserved cysteine through the conserved F or W. D genes are given only for firm matches. Size tells how often a clone was seen (once, few, many) or the class of an expanded clone, and some rows leave it out.

size: .
V: TRBV7-7
J: TRBJ2-1
D: TRBD2
length: 15
CDR3: CASSPGLAGGNEQFF
DNA: TGTGCTAGCAGCCCGGGACTAGCGGGGGGCAATGAGCAGTTCTTC

size: few
V: TRBV6-6
J: TRBJ2-7
D: TRBD2
length: 13
CDR3: CASSYGRAYEQYF
DNA: TGTGCCAGCAGTTACGGGAGGGCCTACGAGCAGTACTTC

size: .
V: TRBV2
J: TRBJ2-2
D: .
length: 15
CDR3: CASSPYQGNTGELFF
DNA: TGTGCCAGCAGCCCATATCAGGGAAACACCGGGGAGCTGTTTTTT

size: .
V: TRBV7-9
J: TRBJ2-3
D: TRBD2
length: 16
CDR3: CASSSTSGGLTDTQYF
DNA: TGTGCCAGCAGCTCGACTAGCGGGGGACTCACAGATACGCAGTATTTT

size: .
V: TRBV7-6
J: TRBJ2-1
D: TRBD2
length: 14
CDR3: CASSSPAGVVEQFF
DNA: TGTGCCAGCAGCTCCCCGGCGGGAGTGGTTGAGCAGTTCTTC

size: .
V: TRBV18
J: TRBJ1-3
D: .
length: 14
CDR3: CASSPSVSGNTIYF
DNA: TGTGCCAGCTCACCGTCAGTCTCTGGAAACACCATATATTTT

size: .
V: TRBV7-2
J: TRBJ2-1
D: TRBD2
length: 15
CDR3: CASTSFSGDYNEQFF
DNA: TGTGCCAGCACCTCATTTAGCGGGGACTACAATGAGCAGTTCTTC

size: once
V: TRBV16
J: TRBJ2-2
D: .
length: 11
CDR3: CASSQLLEMFF
DNA: TGTGCCAGCAGCCAATTACTGGAGATGTTTTTT

size: .
V: TRBV9
J: TRBJ2-1
D: .
length: 15
CDR3: CASSPPGVPYNEQFF
DNA: TGTGCCAGCAGTCCCCCGGGAGTACCCTACAATGAGCAGTTCTTC

size: .
V: TRBV27
J: TRBJ2-3
D: TRBD2
length: 15
CDR3: CASSFAGGLTDTQYF
DNA: TGTGCCAGCAGTTTTGCGGGAGGGCTCACAGATACGCAGTATTTT

size: .
V: TRBV10-3
J: TRBJ1-1
D: TRBD1
length: 14
CDR3: CAIRGGQGASEAFF
DNA: TGTGCCATCAGGGGGGGACAGGGGGCGTCTGAAGCTTTCTTT

size: .
V: TRBV7-3
J: TRBJ2-2
D: .
length: 16
CDR3: CASSLTGAPNTGELFF
DNA: TGTGCCAGCAGCTTAACGGGGGCTCCGAACACCGGGGAGCTGTTTTTT

size: .
V: TRBV4-2
J: TRBJ1-2
D: .
length: 14
CDR3: CASSQGGTRGGYTF
DNA: TGTGCCAGCAGCCAAGGAGGGACAAGGGGGGGCTACACCTTC

size: few
V: TRBV5-6
J: TRBJ2-2
D: .
length: 17
CDR3: CASSWSDEPIWTGELFF
DNA: TGTGCCAGCAGCTGGAGCGACGAACCCATATGGACCGGGGAGCTGTTTTTT

size: .
V: TRBV9
J: TRBJ2-7
D: .
length: 15
CDR3: CASSEGRGVMDEQYF
DNA: TGTGCCAGCAGCGAGGGGAGGGGGGTTATGGACGAGCAGTACTTC

size: .
V: TRBV4-3
J: TRBJ2-1
D: .
length: 17
CDR3: CASSQPGTSSSYNEQFF
DNA: TGCGCCAGCAGCCAACCCGGGACATCGAGCTCCTACAATGAGCAGTTCTTC

size: .
V: TRBV28
J: TRBJ2-1
D: TRBD2
length: 14
CDR3: CASTGLAPRNEQFF
DNA: TGTGCCAGCACGGGACTAGCGCCTCGCAATGAGCAGTTCTTC

size: few
V: TRBV5-1
J: TRBJ1-1
D: .
length: 14
CDR3: CASSLVGGKTEAFF
DNA: TGCGCCAGCAGCTTGGTGGGAGGGAAAACTGAAGCTTTCTTT

size: .
V: TRBV28
J: TRBJ2-7
D: TRBD2
length: 14
CDR3: CASRASGSLYEQYF
DNA: TGTGCCAGCAGGGCTAGCGGGAGTCTCTACGAGCAGTACTTC

size: .
V: TRBV5-1
J: TRBJ2-1
D: TRBD2
length: 17
CDR3: CASSFGLLAGVYNEQFF
DNA: TGCGCCAGCAGCTTCGGCTTGCTAGCGGGGGTTTACAATGAGCAGTTCTTC

size: .
V: TRBV30
J: TRBJ2-7
D: .
length: 12
CDR3: CAWSVGGYEQYF
DNA: TGTGCCTGGAGTGTGGGGGGCTACGAGCAGTACTTC

size: .
V: TRBV6-5
J: TRBJ2-5
D: TRBD2
length: 14
CDR3: CASSRPGLEETQYF
DNA: TGTGCCAGCAGCCGACCGGGACTAGAAGAGACCCAGTACTTC

size: .
V: TRBV9
J: TRBJ2-7
D: TRBD2
length: 14
CDR3: CASSGGTSGYEQYF
DNA: TGTGCCAGCAGCGGAGGGACTAGCGGCTACGAGCAGTACTTC

size: .
V: TRBV7-8
J: TRBJ2-2
D: TRBD2
length: 16
CDR3: CASSRLAGKNTGELFF
DNA: TGTGCCAGCAGCCGACTAGCGGGGAAGAACACCGGGGAGCTGTTTTTT

size: .
V: TRBV19
J: TRBJ2-7
D: TRBD2
length: 16
CDR3: CASSIWGTSGTYEQYF
DNA: TGTGCCAGTAGTATATGGGGGACTAGCGGAACCTACGAGCAGTACTTC

size: .
V: TRBV19
J: TRBJ1-5
D: TRBD1
length: 14
CDR3: CASSPTGGNQPQHF
DNA: TGTGCCAGTAGCCCGACAGGGGGCAATCAGCCCCAGCATTTT

size: .
V: TRBV28
J: TRBJ2-3
D: TRBD2
length: 15
CDR3: CASSTAGDRTDTQYF
DNA: TGTGCCAGCAGTACAGCGGGGGACCGCACAGATACGCAGTATTTT

size: .
V: TRBV7-9
J: TRBJ1-3
D: .
length: 18
CDR3: CASRLIVRGRITGNTIYF
DNA: TGTGCCAGCAGACTAATTGTAAGGGGCAGGATAACTGGAAACACCATATATTTT

size: .
V: TRBV7-8
J: TRBJ2-7
D: TRBD2
length: 16
CDR3: CASSPRTSGDAYEQYF
DNA: TGTGCCAGCAGCCCACGGACTAGCGGGGATGCCTACGAGCAGTACTTC

size: .
V: TRBV7-6
J: TRBJ1-2
D: TRBD1
length: 16
CDR3: CASSSGELTGVYGYTF
DNA: TGTGCCAGCAGCTCAGGCGAGCTGACAGGGGTCTATGGCTACACCTTC

size: .
V: TRBV6-4
J: TRBJ2-1
D: TRBD1
length: 15
CDR3: CASSDGQGAVNEQLF
DNA: TGTGCCAGCAGTGACGGGCAGGGGGCGGTCAATGAGCAGCTCTTC

size: .
V: TRBV2
J: TRBJ2-7
D: TRBD2
length: 15
CDR3: CASRELAGYSYEQYF
DNA: TGTGCCAGCAGGGAACTAGCGGGTTACTCCTACGAGCAGTACTTC

size: .
V: TRBV27
J: TRBJ2-1
D: TRBD2
length: 15
CDR3: CASSLRREPYNEQFF
DNA: TGTGCCAGCAGTTTACGGCGGGAGCCCTACAATGAGCAGTTCTTC

size: .
V: TRBV11-1
J: TRBJ2-5
D: .
length: 19
CDR3: CASSRFVGGEPWSQETQYF
DNA: TGTGCCAGCAGCCGCTTCGTGGGGGGAGAACCATGGAGCCAAGAGACCCAGTACTTC

size: .
V: TRBV19
J: TRBJ2-7
D: TRBD1
length: 15
CDR3: CATQTGQGASYEQYF
DNA: TGTGCCACCCAGACTGGACAGGGGGCCTCCTACGAGCAGTACTTC

size: .
V: TRBV27
J: TRBJ2-7
D: TRBD2
length: 16
CDR3: CASSLSPTSGLYEQYF
DNA: TGTGCCAGCAGTTTATCCCCCACTAGCGGGTTGTACGAGCAGTACTTC

size: .
V: TRBV6-6
J: TRBJ1-2
D: .
length: 14
CDR3: CASSYGEGIYGYTF
DNA: TGTGCCAGCAGTTACGGGGAGGGAATCTATGGCTACACCTTC

size: .
V: TRBV11-2
J: TRBJ2-1
D: TRBD1
length: 17
CDR3: CASSLDLWGTGEHEQFF
DNA: TGTGCCAGCAGCTTAGATCTTTGGGGGACAGGGGAACATGAGCAGTTCTTC

size: .
V: TRBV6-5
J: TRBJ2-1
D: .
length: 15
CDR3: CASSLPGRGTNEQFF
DNA: TGTGCCAGCAGCCTACCCGGACGGGGAACCAATGAGCAGTTCTTC

size: .
V: TRBV7-6
J: TRBJ2-1
D: .
length: 13
CDR3: CASSLSPTNEQFF
DNA: TGTGCCAGCAGCTTAAGCCCCACCAATGAGCAGTTCTTC

size: .
V: TRBV19
J: TRBJ1-2
D: TRBD1
length: 16
CDR3: CASSRDRGPGGYGYTF
DNA: TGTGCCAGTAGCCGGGACAGGGGCCCCGGGGGCTATGGCTACACCTTC

size: .
V: TRBV9
J: TRBJ1-1
D: .
length: 13
CDR3: CASSVEANTEAFF
DNA: TGTGCCAGCAGCGTAGAAGCGAACACTGAAGCTTTCTTT

size: .
V: TRBV7-3
J: TRBJ2-3
D: TRBD2
length: 15
CDR3: CASSPGLDRTDTQYF
DNA: TGTGCCAGCAGCCCAGGACTAGATCGGACAGATACGCAGTATTTT

size: .
V: TRBV10-3
J: TRBJ2-7
D: TRBD1
length: 13
CDR3: CAISAETGFEQYF
DNA: TGTGCCATCAGCGCCGAGACAGGGTTCGAGCAGTACTTC

size: .
V: TRBV13
J: TRBJ2-7
D: .
length: 15
CDR3: CASRPTGQGSYEQYF
DNA: TGTGCCAGCAGGCCAACGGGACAAGGCTCCTACGAGCAGTACTTC

size: .
V: TRBV19
J: TRBJ1-3
D: .
length: 14
CDR3: CASERLNSGNTIYF
DNA: TGTGCCAGTGAACGACTTAACTCTGGAAACACCATATATTTT

size: .
V: TRBV27
J: TRBJ2-7
D: TRBD2
length: 16
CDR3: CASTSGLAGGPGEQYF
DNA: TGTGCCAGCACCTCGGGACTAGCGGGGGGGCCAGGTGAGCAGTACTTC

size: .
V: TRBV6-1
J: TRBJ2-7
D: .
length: 12
CDR3: CASTGSGYEQYF
DNA: TGTGCCAGCACGGGTTCGGGCTACGAGCAGTACTTC

size: .
V: TRBV29-1
J: TRBJ1-4
D: .
length: 14
CDR3: CSVGGLETNEKLFF
DNA: TGCAGCGTCGGGGGGCTGGAGACTAATGAAAAACTGTTTTTT

size: once
V: TRBV2
J: TRBJ2-1
D: .
length: 15
CDR3: CASSDGQGGYNEQFF
DNA: TGTGCCAGCAGTGACGGTCAGGGCGGCTACAATGAGCAGTTCTTC

size: .
V: TRBV4-3
J: TRBJ2-7
D: .
length: 14
CDR3: CASSRQSIGYEQYF
DNA: TGCGCCAGCAGCCGACAGTCGATTGGCTACGAGCAGTACTTC

size: once
V: TRBV21-1
J: TRBJ1-1
D: .
length: 15
CDR3: CASIGHSTGNTEAFF
DNA: TGTGCCAGCATAGGACACTCCACCGGGAACACTGAAGCTTTCTTT

size: .
V: TRBV5-1
J: TRBJ2-7
D: TRBD1
length: 13
CDR3: CASSRDPTGVGYF
DNA: TGCGCCAGCAGCCGCGACCCGACAGGGGTTGGGTACTTC

size: .
V: TRBV4-2
J: TRBJ1-3
D: .
length: 15
CDR3: CASSQEHISGNTIYF
DNA: TGTGCCAGCAGCCAAGAACATATCTCTGGAAACACCATATATTTT